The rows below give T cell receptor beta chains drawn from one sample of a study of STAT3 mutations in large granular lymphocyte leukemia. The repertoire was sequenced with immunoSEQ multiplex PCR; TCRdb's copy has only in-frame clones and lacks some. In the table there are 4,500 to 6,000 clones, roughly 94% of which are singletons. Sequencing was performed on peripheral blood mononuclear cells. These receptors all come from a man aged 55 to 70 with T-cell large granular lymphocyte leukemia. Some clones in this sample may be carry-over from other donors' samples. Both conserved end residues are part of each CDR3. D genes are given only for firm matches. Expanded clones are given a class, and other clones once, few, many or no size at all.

cdr3_nt: TGCGCCAGCAGCCATCTTCGGGGGGACACTGAAGCTTTCTTT
cdr3_aa: CASSHLRGDTEAFF
j_call: TRBJ1-1
d_call: .
clone_size: .
v_call: TRBV4-1

cdr3_nt: TGTGCCTGGAGTGTACGATTGAGAGGGGGCGAGCCCAATCAGCCCCAGCATTTT
cdr3_aa: CAWSVRLRGGEPNQPQHF
j_call: TRBJ1-5
d_call: TRBD1
clone_size: .
v_call: TRBV30

cdr3_nt: TGTGCCAGCTCACCCGATGGGACAGGGGCTGAGCAGTACTTC
cdr3_aa: CASSPDGTGAEQYF
j_call: TRBJ2-7
d_call: TRBD1
clone_size: .
v_call: TRBV18

cdr3_nt: TGTGCCAGCAGCCCCTATGGACAAGAGACCCAGTACTTC
cdr3_aa: CASSPYGQETQYF
j_call: TRBJ2-5
d_call: .
clone_size: .
v_call: TRBV7-9

cdr3_nt: TGCGCCAGCAGCCAAGAGTCCCGAGCCGGCTACACCTTC
cdr3_aa: CASSQESRAGYTF
j_call: TRBJ1-2
d_call: .
clone_size: .
v_call: TRBV4-3

cdr3_nt: TGTGCCAGCAGCCCACCTAGCAATGAGCAGTTCTTC
cdr3_aa: CASSPPSNEQFF
j_call: TRBJ2-1
d_call: .
clone_size: .
v_call: TRBV7-2

cdr3_nt: TGTGCCAGCAGCCAAGGACTACCCGGGCTTGGGACGCAGTATTTT
cdr3_aa: CASSQGLPGLGTQYF
j_call: TRBJ2-3
d_call: .
clone_size: .
v_call: TRBV14

cdr3_nt: TGTGCCAGCAGCCCGGGACCGGCCACCGGGGAGCTGTTTTTT
cdr3_aa: CASSPGPATGELFF
j_call: TRBJ2-2
d_call: .
clone_size: .
v_call: TRBV5-6

cdr3_nt: TGTGCCAGCAGCTTTAGTGGGGAGACCCAGTACTTC
cdr3_aa: CASSFSGETQYF
j_call: TRBJ2-5
d_call: .
clone_size: .
v_call: TRBV13

cdr3_nt: TGTGCCAGCAGTTACTCGACGGGGGGTTCCTATGGCTACACCTTC
cdr3_aa: CASSYSTGGSYGYTF
j_call: TRBJ1-2
d_call: .
clone_size: .
v_call: TRBV6-5

cdr3_nt: TGTGCCAGCTCACCCGGGAAAGATGAGCAGTTCTTC
cdr3_aa: CASSPGKDEQFF
j_call: TRBJ2-1
d_call: .
clone_size: .
v_call: TRBV18

cdr3_nt: TGTGCCTGGACCACAGCGGTGAACACCGGGGAGCTGTTTTTT
cdr3_aa: CAWTTAVNTGELFF
j_call: TRBJ2-2
d_call: .
clone_size: .
v_call: TRBV30

cdr3_nt: TGTGCCACCAGGACTAGCGGTAGCACAGATACGCAGTATTTT
cdr3_aa: CATRTSGSTDTQYF
j_call: TRBJ2-3
d_call: TRBD2
clone_size: .
v_call: TRBV25-1

cdr3_nt: TGTGCCAGCAGCCCGGGACAGGGCAATGAGCAGTTCTTC
cdr3_aa: CASSPGQGNEQFF
j_call: TRBJ2-1
d_call: TRBD1
clone_size: .
v_call: TRBV7-8

cdr3_nt: TGTGCCAGCAGCTTCGTTGGGGGAGAGACCCAGTACTTC
cdr3_aa: CASSFVGGETQYF
j_call: TRBJ2-5
d_call: .
clone_size: .
v_call: TRBV5-4

cdr3_nt: TGTGCCAGCAGTTTGTACACCTCATTCGAGCAGTACTTC
cdr3_aa: CASSLYTSFEQYF
j_call: TRBJ2-7
d_call: .
clone_size: .
v_call: TRBV27

cdr3_nt: TGTGCCAGCACCCCGGGGTATACGCAGTATTTT
cdr3_aa: CASTPGYTQYF
j_call: TRBJ2-3
d_call: .
clone_size: .
v_call: TRBV25-1

cdr3_nt: TGTGCCAGTAGTATCCCTGGAACAGGGGGTACCTATGGCTACACCTTC
cdr3_aa: CASSIPGTGGTYGYTF
j_call: TRBJ1-2
d_call: TRBD1
clone_size: .
v_call: TRBV19

cdr3_nt: TGTGCCAGCAGCTCGGGACTTAACCAAGAGACCCAGTACTTC
cdr3_aa: CASSSGLNQETQYF
j_call: TRBJ2-5
d_call: .
clone_size: .
v_call: TRBV7-9

cdr3_nt: TGTGCCAGCAGCCTTATTAGGGACGGCACTGAAGCTTTCTTT
cdr3_aa: CASSLIRDGTEAFF
j_call: TRBJ1-1
d_call: .
clone_size: .
v_call: TRBV7-9

cdr3_nt: TGTGCCAGCAGTGACTCGGGCGGGGTCTACTCTGGGGCCAACGTCCTGACTTTC
cdr3_aa: CASSDSGGVYSGANVLTF
j_call: TRBJ2-6
d_call: .
clone_size: .
v_call: TRBV6-4

cdr3_nt: TGTGCTAGTGGGGTCCTAGATACGCAGTATTTT
cdr3_aa: CASGVLDTQYF
j_call: TRBJ2-3
d_call: .
clone_size: once
v_call: TRBV12-5

cdr3_nt: TGTGCCAGCAGTTTTAGGGCGAATTTGAACTATGGCTACACCTTC
cdr3_aa: CASSFRANLNYGYTF
j_call: TRBJ1-2
d_call: .
clone_size: .
v_call: TRBV27

cdr3_nt: TGTGCCAGCAGCTTAGATGGTGGGGAGTTGGCTGTCGAGCAGTACTTC
cdr3_aa: CASSLDGGELAVEQYF
j_call: TRBJ2-7
d_call: .
clone_size: .
v_call: TRBV7-2

cdr3_nt: TGTGCCAGCAGACGAGGGGCGCCCCAGCATTTT
cdr3_aa: CASRRGAPQHF
j_call: TRBJ1-5
d_call: .
clone_size: .
v_call: TRBV28

cdr3_nt: TGTGCCAGCAGCGTTAATAGCGGCACCTACGAGCAGTACTTC
cdr3_aa: CASSVNSGTYEQYF
j_call: TRBJ2-7
d_call: .
clone_size: .
v_call: TRBV9

cdr3_nt: TGTGCCAGCAGCCAAGAATGGGGACGAGGACAGCCTGAAGCTTTCTTT
cdr3_aa: CASSQEWGRGQPEAFF
j_call: TRBJ1-1
d_call: .
clone_size: .
v_call: TRBV4-2

cdr3_nt: TGTGCCAGCAGCATGGGGACAGGGCACAATGAAAAACTGTTTTTT
cdr3_aa: CASSMGTGHNEKLFF
j_call: TRBJ1-4
d_call: TRBD1
clone_size: .
v_call: TRBV5-4

cdr3_nt: TGTGCCAGCAGTTTAGGAGAGTGGGACAGGGAGTACGAGCAGTACTTC
cdr3_aa: CASSLGEWDREYEQYF
j_call: TRBJ2-7
d_call: TRBD1
clone_size: .
v_call: TRBV28

cdr3_nt: TGTGCCAGCAGTTTATCGACTAGCGAGGGAAACATTCAGTACTTC
cdr3_aa: CASSLSTSEGNIQYF
j_call: TRBJ2-4
d_call: TRBD2
clone_size: .
v_call: TRBV27

cdr3_nt: TGTGCCAGCAGTCCGGACGGAGACTATGGCTACACCTTC
cdr3_aa: CASSPDGDYGYTF
j_call: TRBJ1-2
d_call: .
clone_size: .
v_call: TRBV7-9

cdr3_nt: TGTGCCTGGGGACTCTCTAGCAATCAGCCCCAGCATTTT
cdr3_aa: CAWGLSSNQPQHF
j_call: TRBJ1-5
d_call: .
clone_size: .
v_call: TRBV30

cdr3_nt: TGCGCCAGCAGCCAAGGGCTGGACGGAGAGACCCAGTACTTC
cdr3_aa: CASSQGLDGETQYF
j_call: TRBJ2-5
d_call: .
clone_size: .
v_call: TRBV4-3

cdr3_nt: TGTGCCAGCAGACAGACCACAGGGCACCTCCTTGGTGGCGAGCAGTACTTC
cdr3_aa: CASRQTTGHLLGGEQYF
j_call: TRBJ2-7
d_call: .
clone_size: .
v_call: TRBV7-2

cdr3_nt: TGTGCCAGCAGCTTCCCGGACAGGGAGAAGGATAGCACAGATACGCAGTATTTT
cdr3_aa: CASSFPDREKDSTDTQYF
j_call: TRBJ2-3
d_call: TRBD1
clone_size: once
v_call: TRBV7-9

cdr3_nt: TGTGCCAGCAGTTACAGGACAGGGCCCTTGAATGAGCAGTTCTTC
cdr3_aa: CASSYRTGPLNEQFF
j_call: TRBJ2-1
d_call: TRBD1
clone_size: once
v_call: TRBV6-5

cdr3_nt: TGTGCCAGCAGTGATCGAGGGTTTGGAAACACCATATATTTT
cdr3_aa: CASSDRGFGNTIYF
j_call: TRBJ1-3
d_call: .
clone_size: .
v_call: TRBV25-1

cdr3_nt: TGTGCCAGCAGCTCGACATATGGAAACACCATATATTTT
cdr3_aa: CASSSTYGNTIYF
j_call: TRBJ1-3
d_call: .
clone_size: .
v_call: TRBV27

cdr3_nt: TGTGCCAGCGGTCAACGGTCGTCGGGCCTCACAGATACGCAGTATTTT
cdr3_aa: CASGQRSSGLTDTQYF
j_call: TRBJ2-3
d_call: .
clone_size: large
v_call: TRBV28

cdr3_nt: TGCGCCAGCTGGGACTCGACTACACTATTAGATACGCAGTATTTT
cdr3_aa: CASWDSTTLLDTQYF
j_call: TRBJ2-3
d_call: .
clone_size: large
v_call: TRBV10-2

cdr3_nt: TGTGCCAGCAGCTATCTGGGACAGGGTTCCGGGGAGCTGTTTTTT
cdr3_aa: CASSYLGQGSGELFF
j_call: TRBJ2-2
d_call: TRBD1
clone_size: .
v_call: TRBV11-2

cdr3_nt: TGTGCCAGCAGGACAGGGGTCCATGGCTACACCTTC
cdr3_aa: CASRTGVHGYTF
j_call: TRBJ1-2
d_call: TRBD1
clone_size: .
v_call: TRBV27

cdr3_nt: TGTGCCTGGAGTGAAGGACTAGCCAAAAACATTCAGTACTTC
cdr3_aa: CAWSEGLAKNIQYF
j_call: TRBJ2-4
d_call: .
clone_size: .
v_call: TRBV30

cdr3_nt: TGCGCCAGCAGCCCAGAAAAGACAGGGGGCTCCACAGATACGCAGTATTTT
cdr3_aa: CASSPEKTGGSTDTQYF
j_call: TRBJ2-3
d_call: TRBD1
clone_size: .
v_call: TRBV4-3

cdr3_nt: TGCGCCAGCAGCCTCCGGGACTCCAATTACAATGAGCAGTTCTTC
cdr3_aa: CASSLRDSNYNEQFF
j_call: TRBJ2-1
d_call: .
clone_size: .
v_call: TRBV4-1

cdr3_nt: TGTGCCACATCTAGCGAGGGAGACCCCTACGAGCAGTACTTC
cdr3_aa: CATSSEGDPYEQYF
j_call: TRBJ2-7
d_call: .
clone_size: .
v_call: TRBV7-9